This T cell receptor (beta chain) appears in the sequencing data of a study of T cell responses to AZD1222 COVID-19 vaccine. Study-wide results and limits: Dominant at 160-218 and 743-854, vaccine-associated CD4 TCRs also spanned spike. Spike-specific TCR depth and breadth grew after two AZD1222 doses. Without day 14 samples, only post-peak T cell repertoires were studied. Among AZD1222 vaccinees, only 5 to 7 were seropositive at baseline.

CDR3 length: 13 residues. Germline V gives CDR1 MDHEN, CDR2 SYDVKM. Trimming at V came to 7 bases and at J to 8 bases, leaving 7 bases not matched to a gene. Regarding this clone: Its antigen is undetermined.

TCRdb keeps only in-frame clones here, not all; method: immunoSEQ multiplex PCR. The sample has about 130,000 clones, about 93% seen once; the top ten hold about 8.6%. The gene calls are TRBV28 and TRBJ1-4; 7 positions agree with TRBD1. Sequenced here: peripheral blood, sampled on day 0 of AZD1222 vaccination. This clonotype was obtained from an adult in good health. CDR3 region: CASNRGFGEKLFF. In nucleotides, the CDR3 is TGTGCCAGCAACAGGGGTTTCGGGGAAAAACTGTTTTTT.